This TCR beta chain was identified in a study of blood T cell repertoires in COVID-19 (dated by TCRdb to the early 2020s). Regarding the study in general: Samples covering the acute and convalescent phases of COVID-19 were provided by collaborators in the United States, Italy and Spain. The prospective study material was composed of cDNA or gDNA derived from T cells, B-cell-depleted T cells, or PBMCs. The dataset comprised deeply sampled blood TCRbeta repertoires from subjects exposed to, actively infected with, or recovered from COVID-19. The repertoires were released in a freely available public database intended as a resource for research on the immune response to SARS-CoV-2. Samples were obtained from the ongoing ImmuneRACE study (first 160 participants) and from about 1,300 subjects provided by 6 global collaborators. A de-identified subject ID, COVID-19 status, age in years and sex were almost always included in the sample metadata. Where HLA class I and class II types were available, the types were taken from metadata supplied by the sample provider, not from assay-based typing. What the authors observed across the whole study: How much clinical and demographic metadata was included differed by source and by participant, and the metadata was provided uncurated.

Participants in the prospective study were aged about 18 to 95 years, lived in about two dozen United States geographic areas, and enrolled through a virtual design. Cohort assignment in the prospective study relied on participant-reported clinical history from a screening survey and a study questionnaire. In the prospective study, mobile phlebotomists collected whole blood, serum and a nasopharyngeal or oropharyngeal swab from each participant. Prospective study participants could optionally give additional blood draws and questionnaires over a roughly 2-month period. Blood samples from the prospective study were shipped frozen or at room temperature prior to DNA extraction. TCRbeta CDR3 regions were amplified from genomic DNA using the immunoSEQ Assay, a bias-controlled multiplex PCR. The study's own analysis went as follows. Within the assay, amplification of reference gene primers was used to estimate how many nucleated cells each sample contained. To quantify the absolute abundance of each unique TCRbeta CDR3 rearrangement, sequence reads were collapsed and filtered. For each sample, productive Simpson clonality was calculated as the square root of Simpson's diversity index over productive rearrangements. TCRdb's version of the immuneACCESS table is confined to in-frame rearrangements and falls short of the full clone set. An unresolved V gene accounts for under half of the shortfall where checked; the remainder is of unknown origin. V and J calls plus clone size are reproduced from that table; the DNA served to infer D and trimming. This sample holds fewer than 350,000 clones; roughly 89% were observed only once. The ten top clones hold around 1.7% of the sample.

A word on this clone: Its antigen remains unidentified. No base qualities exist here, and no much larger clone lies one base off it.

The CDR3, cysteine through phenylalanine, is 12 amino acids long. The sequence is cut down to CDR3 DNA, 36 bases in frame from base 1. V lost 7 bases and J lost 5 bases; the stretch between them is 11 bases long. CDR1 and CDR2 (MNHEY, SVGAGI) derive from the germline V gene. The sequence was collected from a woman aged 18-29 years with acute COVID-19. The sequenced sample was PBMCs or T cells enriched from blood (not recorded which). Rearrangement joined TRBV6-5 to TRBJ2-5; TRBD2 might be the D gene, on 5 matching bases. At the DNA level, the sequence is TGTGCCAGCACCCATCCGGGGGAGACCCAGTACTTC. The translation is CASTHPGETQYF.